The rows below give T cell receptor beta chains drawn from one sample of a study of shared clonotypes between healthy human individuals. Repertoires were generated with immunoSEQ multiplex PCR, while TCRdb's copy carries only in-frame clones and drops some. This table has about 1.5 million clones, around 95% appearing once. The sequencing input was naive CD4+ T cells sorted from blood. These receptors were obtained from a young man in good health. Each CDR3 is given with its conserved first and last residue. Each record gives: V gene, J gene, clone size, D gene, CDR3 protein, CDR3 DNA. A D gene is named only where the DNA matches it firmly. The size of a clone is reported for some rows only, either as once, few or many, or as a class for expanded clones.

v_gene: TRBV5-1
j_gene: TRBJ1-1
abundance: .
d_gene: .
CDR3aa: CASSLVGGGTEAFF
CDR3nt: TGCGCCAGCAGCTTGGTCGGCGGAGGCACTGAAGCTTTCTTT

v_gene: TRBV11-2
j_gene: TRBJ2-1
abundance: .
d_gene: .
CDR3aa: CASSLSSFLNEQFF
CDR3nt: TGTGCCAGCAGCTTGTCCAGTTTCCTCAATGAGCAGTTCTTC

v_gene: TRBV6-5
j_gene: TRBJ1-3
abundance: .
d_gene: .
CDR3aa: CASIPGTGGNTIYF
CDR3nt: TGTGCCAGCATTCCAGGTACTGGCGGAAACACCATATATTTT

v_gene: TRBV7-7
j_gene: TRBJ2-3
abundance: .
d_gene: TRBD1
CDR3aa: CASSLIQGADTQYF
CDR3nt: TGTGCTAGCAGCTTAATTCAGGGGGCAGATACGCAGTATTTT

v_gene: TRBV5-1
j_gene: TRBJ1-1
abundance: .
d_gene: .
CDR3aa: CASRWEGWSTEAFF
CDR3nt: TGCGCCAGCAGGTGGGAGGGGTGGAGCACTGAAGCTTTCTTT

v_gene: TRBV15
j_gene: TRBJ2-6
abundance: .
d_gene: TRBD1
CDR3aa: CATSRVSGQGSGANVLTF
CDR3nt: TGTGCCACCAGCAGAGTTTCGGGACAGGGGTCTGGGGCCAACGTCCTGACTTTC

v_gene: TRBV2
j_gene: TRBJ2-2
abundance: .
d_gene: TRBD1
CDR3aa: CASSNGQGRDGELFF
CDR3nt: TGTGCCAGCAGTAATGGACAGGGTCGAGACGGGGAGCTGTTTTTT

v_gene: TRBV2
j_gene: TRBJ2-3
abundance: .
d_gene: .
CDR3aa: CASSKGPSTDTQYF
CDR3nt: TGTGCCAGCAGCAAGGGACCTAGCACAGATACGCAGTATTTT

v_gene: TRBV10-1
j_gene: TRBJ2-3
abundance: .
d_gene: .
CDR3aa: CASSDGRASSPDGTDTQYF
CDR3nt: TGCGCCAGCAGTGACGGACGAGCAAGTTCCCCAGATGGCACAGATACGCAGTATTTT

v_gene: TRBV7-2
j_gene: TRBJ1-2
abundance: .
d_gene: .
CDR3aa: CASSPGLNYGYTF
CDR3nt: TGTGCCAGCAGCCCGGGACTTAACTATGGCTACACCTTC

v_gene: TRBV2
j_gene: TRBJ2-1
abundance: .
d_gene: .
CDR3aa: CATSRGASYNEQFF
CDR3nt: TGTGCCACATCGAGGGGGGCCTCCTACAATGAGCAGTTCTTC

v_gene: TRBV5-4
j_gene: TRBJ2-4
abundance: .
d_gene: .
CDR3aa: CASSTEGAKNIQYF
CDR3nt: TGTGCCAGCAGCACAGAAGGAGCCAAAAACATTCAGTACTTC

v_gene: TRBV6-1
j_gene: TRBJ2-5
abundance: .
d_gene: .
CDR3aa: CASSAPRGVAETQYF
CDR3nt: TGTGCCAGCAGTGCTCCCAGGGGGGTTGCAGAGACCCAGTACTTC

v_gene: TRBV29-1
j_gene: TRBJ2-7
abundance: .
d_gene: .
CDR3aa: CSVVDYKYEQYF
CDR3nt: TGCAGCGTTGTCGACTATAAGTACGAGCAGTACTTC

v_gene: TRBV19
j_gene: TRBJ2-4
abundance: .
d_gene: TRBD1
CDR3aa: CASSIVQGAAKNIQYF
CDR3nt: TGTGCCAGTAGTATAGTACAGGGGGCCGCCAAAAACATTCAGTACTTC

v_gene: TRBV7-6
j_gene: TRBJ2-7
abundance: .
d_gene: .
CDR3aa: CASSLSDSYEQYF
CDR3nt: TGTGCCAGCAGCTTGTCGGACTCCTACGAGCAGTACTTC

v_gene: TRBV15
j_gene: TRBJ2-7
abundance: .
d_gene: TRBD1
CDR3aa: CATSRGLGGSIYEQYF
CDR3nt: TGTGCCACCAGCAGAGGGTTAGGGGGCAGTATTTACGAGCAGTACTTC

v_gene: TRBV7-3
j_gene: TRBJ2-7
abundance: .
d_gene: TRBD1
CDR3aa: CASSYRRTGGREQYF
CDR3nt: TGTGCCAGCAGCTATAGGCGGACAGGGGGCCGCGAGCAGTACTTC

v_gene: TRBV6-4
j_gene: TRBJ1-5
abundance: .
d_gene: .
CDR3aa: CASSVQPNQPQHF
CDR3nt: TGTGCCAGCAGTGTTCAGCCTAATCAGCCCCAGCATTTT

v_gene: TRBV11-2
j_gene: TRBJ2-5
abundance: .
d_gene: TRBD1
CDR3aa: CASSQDRETQYF
CDR3nt: TGTGCCAGCAGCCAGGACAGGGAGACCCAGTACTTC

v_gene: TRBV5-4
j_gene: TRBJ2-2
abundance: .
d_gene: .
CDR3aa: CASSQGGNRELFF
CDR3nt: TGTGCCAGCAGCCAGGGGGGTAACAGGGAGCTGTTTTTT

v_gene: TRBV9
j_gene: TRBJ2-5
abundance: .
d_gene: TRBD2
CDR3aa: CASSVASGQETQYF
CDR3nt: TGTGCCAGCAGCGTTGCTAGCGGCCAAGAGACCCAGTACTTC

v_gene: TRBV5-1
j_gene: TRBJ2-3
abundance: .
d_gene: TRBD1
CDR3aa: CASSLVGTGTDTQYF
CDR3nt: TGCGCCAGCAGCTTGGTCGGGACAGGGACAGATACGCAGTATTTT

v_gene: TRBV28
j_gene: TRBJ2-1
abundance: .
d_gene: TRBD2
CDR3aa: CASSPITPLGLAFLDEQFF
CDR3nt: TGTGCCAGCAGTCCTATTACGCCCTTGGGACTAGCATTCTTGGATGAGCAGTTCTTC

v_gene: TRBV7-9
j_gene: TRBJ1-4
abundance: .
d_gene: TRBD1
CDR3aa: CASSQPADRALELFF
CDR3nt: TGTGCCAGCAGCCAGCCAGCGGACAGGGCCCTTGAACTGTTTTTT

v_gene: TRBV5-1
j_gene: TRBJ1-2
abundance: .
d_gene: TRBD1
CDR3aa: CASSQVTGGSDGYTF
CDR3nt: TGCGCCAGCAGCCAAGTGACAGGGGGATCTGATGGCTACACCTTC

v_gene: TRBV2
j_gene: TRBJ2-6
abundance: .
d_gene: .
CDR3aa: CASSGVTGANVLTF
CDR3nt: TGTGCCAGCAGTGGGGTAACTGGGGCCAACGTCCTGACTTTC

v_gene: TRBV7-2
j_gene: TRBJ2-5
abundance: .
d_gene: .
CDR3aa: CASSRRTTQETQYF
CDR3nt: TGTGCCAGCAGCCGAAGGACAACTCAAGAGACCCAGTACTTC

v_gene: TRBV14
j_gene: TRBJ1-1
abundance: .
d_gene: .
CDR3aa: CASSQNREDTEAFF
CDR3nt: TGTGCCAGCAGCCAGAACAGGGAGGACACTGAAGCTTTCTTT

v_gene: TRBV11-2
j_gene: TRBJ1-2
abundance: .
d_gene: .
CDR3aa: CASSFSQTGTKGYTF
CDR3nt: TGTGCCAGCAGCTTCAGTCAAACGGGCACTAAGGGCTACACCTTC

v_gene: TRBV21-1
j_gene: TRBJ2-2
abundance: .
d_gene: .
CDR3aa: CASSNNEGQGHRKNTGELFF
CDR3nt: TGTGCCAGCAGCAATAATGAGGGACAGGGTCATCGCAAGAACACCGGGGAGCTGTTTTTT

v_gene: TRBV7-9
j_gene: TRBJ2-3
abundance: .
d_gene: .
CDR3aa: CASSWTRHSTDTQYF
CDR3nt: TGTGCCAGCAGCTGGACGAGACACAGCACAGATACGCAGTATTTT

v_gene: TRBV5-6
j_gene: TRBJ1-4
abundance: .
d_gene: TRBD1
CDR3aa: CASRGDSNEKLFF
CDR3nt: TGTGCCAGCAGAGGGGACAGTAATGAAAAACTGTTTTTT

v_gene: TRBV28
j_gene: TRBJ1-1
abundance: .
d_gene: .
CDR3aa: CASSLPSQGAFF
CDR3nt: TGTGCCAGCAGCCTTCCGTCTCAAGGAGCTTTCTTT

v_gene: TRBV19
j_gene: TRBJ1-1
abundance: .
d_gene: TRBD1
CDR3aa: CASSYPGQGFVTEAFF
CDR3nt: TGTGCCAGTAGTTACCCGGGACAGGGATTTGTCACTGAAGCTTTCTTT

v_gene: TRBV28
j_gene: TRBJ1-5
abundance: .
d_gene: TRBD1
CDR3aa: CASSSTGENQPQHF
CDR3nt: TGTGCCAGCAGTTCGACAGGGGAAAATCAGCCCCAGCATTTT

v_gene: TRBV30
j_gene: TRBJ2-7
abundance: .
d_gene: TRBD2
CDR3aa: CAWSDGTRSSYEQYF
CDR3nt: TGTGCCTGGAGTGACGGGACTAGGAGCTCCTACGAGCAGTACTTC

v_gene: TRBV19
j_gene: TRBJ2-1
abundance: .
d_gene: TRBD2
CDR3aa: CATQRERLNEQFF
CDR3nt: TGTGCCACTCAGCGGGAGCGATTAAATGAGCAGTTCTTC

v_gene: TRBV28
j_gene: TRBJ2-7
abundance: .
d_gene: TRBD1
CDR3aa: CAGGRTGVPYEQYF
CDR3nt: TGTGCCGGTGGACGGACAGGGGTCCCTTACGAGCAGTACTTC

v_gene: TRBV5-1
j_gene: TRBJ1-1
abundance: .
d_gene: TRBD1
CDR3aa: CASSSGQAVVEAFF
CDR3nt: TGCGCCAGCAGCTCAGGACAGGCTGTGGTTGAAGCTTTCTTT

v_gene: TRBV5-1
j_gene: TRBJ1-2
abundance: once
d_gene: .
CDR3aa: CASSATGWDGYTF
CDR3nt: TGCGCCAGCAGCGCAACCGGTTGGGACGGCTACACCTTC

v_gene: TRBV6-4
j_gene: TRBJ2-3
abundance: once
d_gene: .
CDR3aa: CASSDGLATDTQYF
CDR3nt: TGTGCCAGCAGTGACGGGTTAGCCACAGATACGCAGTATTTT

v_gene: TRBV19
j_gene: TRBJ1-1
abundance: once
d_gene: .
CDR3aa: CASRLDGETLGTTEAFF
CDR3nt: TGTGCCAGTAGGCTTGACGGGGAGACCCTCGGAACCACTGAAGCTTTCTTT

v_gene: TRBV6-6
j_gene: TRBJ1-1
abundance: .
d_gene: TRBD1
CDR3aa: CASSPRDRGTEAFF
CDR3nt: TGTGCCAGCAGTCCTCGGGACAGGGGCACTGAAGCTTTCTTT

v_gene: TRBV7-2
j_gene: TRBJ2-5
abundance: .
d_gene: .
CDR3aa: CASSLEWRPQETQYF
CDR3nt: TGTGCCAGCAGCTTAGAATGGAGACCACAAGAGACCCAGTACTTC

v_gene: TRBV18
j_gene: TRBJ1-1
abundance: once
d_gene: .
CDR3aa: CASSPYAGLGTEAFF
CDR3nt: TGTGCCAGCTCACCCTACGCCGGACTCGGCACTGAAGCTTTCTTT

v_gene: TRBV5-1
j_gene: TRBJ2-3
abundance: .
d_gene: TRBD2
CDR3aa: CASSLASSGSTDTQYF
CDR3nt: TGCGCCAGCAGCTTGGCGTCTAGCGGGAGCACAGATACGCAGTATTTT

v_gene: TRBV4-2
j_gene: TRBJ2-7
abundance: .
d_gene: TRBD2
CDR3aa: CASSQADRGASGSNIFSYEQYF
CDR3nt: TGTGCCAGCAGCCAAGCCGACCGCGGAGCTAGCGGGAGTAATATCTTCTCCTACGAGCAGTACTTC

v_gene: TRBV5-1
j_gene: TRBJ2-7
abundance: .
d_gene: TRBD1
CDR3aa: CASGRTGVYEQYF
CDR3nt: TGCGCCAGCGGCAGGACAGGGGTCTACGAGCAGTACTTC

v_gene: TRBV5-1
j_gene: TRBJ1-1
abundance: once
d_gene: .
CDR3aa: CASSGWGNTEAFF
CDR3nt: TGCGCCAGCAGCGGATGGGGGAACACTGAAGCTTTCTTT

v_gene: TRBV9
j_gene: TRBJ2-5
abundance: .
d_gene: .
CDR3aa: CASSVEDYLLETQYF
CDR3nt: TGTGCCAGCAGCGTAGAGGATTACTTGTTAGAGACCCAGTACTTC

v_gene: TRBV7-2
j_gene: TRBJ1-2
abundance: once
d_gene: TRBD1
CDR3aa: CASRPPGQPYGYTF
CDR3nt: TGTGCCAGCAGACCACCGGGACAGCCCTATGGCTACACCTTC

v_gene: TRBV10-3
j_gene: TRBJ2-7
abundance: .
d_gene: .
CDR3aa: CAISEGPYEQYF
CDR3nt: TGTGCCATCAGTGAAGGTCCCTACGAGCAGTACTTC